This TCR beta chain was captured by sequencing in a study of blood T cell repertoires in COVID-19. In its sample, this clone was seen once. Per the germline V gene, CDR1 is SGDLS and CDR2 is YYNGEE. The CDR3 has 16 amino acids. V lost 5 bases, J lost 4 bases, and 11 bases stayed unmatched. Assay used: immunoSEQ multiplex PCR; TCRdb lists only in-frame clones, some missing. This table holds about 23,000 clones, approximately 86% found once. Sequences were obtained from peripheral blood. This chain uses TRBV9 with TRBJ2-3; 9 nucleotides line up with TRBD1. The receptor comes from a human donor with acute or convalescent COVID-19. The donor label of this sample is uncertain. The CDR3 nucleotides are TGTGCCAGCAGTAGTGGGACAGGGAAAATTCCAGATACGCAGTATTTT. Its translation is CASSSGTGKIPDTQYF.